Below, 18 T cell receptor beta chains from the same sample are listed, as sequenced in a study of prognosis after radiotherapy for stage I lung cancer. Amplification of TCR beta CDR3 from genomic DNA used two-round multiplex PCR. Initially, in first-round PCR, primers specific to each TRBV and TRBJ gene were used. TCRdb itself ran the multiplex PCR reads through MiXCR, one entry per CDR3 protein. The table records some 13,000 distinct CDR3 sequences, 40% to 55% of them present only once. The starting material was PBMCs, obtained before or after stereotactic body radiation therapy (not recorded which). The receptors stem from a donor over 45 with non-small cell lung cancer.

This clonotype was seen at least ten times. One end of the junction varies from germline; a read error may be responsible. The V and J genes are TRBV7-6 and TRBJ2-1; 10 positions match TRBD2. This CDR3 spans 15 amino acids. Germline V gene lookup returns CDR1 SGHVS and CDR2 FNYEAQ. In nucleotides, the CDR3 is TGTGCCAGCAGCTTACTAGCGGGAGCTTACAGTGAGCAGTTCTTC. This codes for CASSLLAGAYSEQFF.

The chain is built from TRBV20-1 and TRBJ2-3; D ambiguous. Per the germline V gene, CDR1 is DFQATT and CDR2 is SNEGSKA (reference sequence). The ends were cut back, 8 bases at V and 2 bases at J, with 8 bases in the middle. The CDR3 extends over 11 amino acids. Written as DNA, the CDR3 is TGCAGTCCTGCCTACACAGATACGCAGTATTTT. This translates into CSPAYTDTQYF.

To note about this clonotype: One end of the junction is discordant with germline, which a read error may explain. The chain combines TRBV18 with TRBJ1-2; D remains ambiguous. Germline V CDR1 and CDR2: KGHSH, LQKENI. The CDR3 totals 15 residues. The CDR3 here is CAISPDTGCRYGYTF. DNA of the CDR3: TGTGCCATCTCACCTGATACGGGTTGCCGCTATGGCTACACCTTC.

This clonotype was observed at least ten times. The chain joins TRBV10-3 to TRBJ2-6; no clear D. V was cut by 8 bases and J by 0 bases, with 8 bases left in between. CDR3 length: 14 residues. Per germline, CDR1 ENHRY and CDR2 SYGVKD. CDR3 coding DNA: TGTGCCATCGCGGCCTTCTCTGGGGCCAACGTCCTGACTTTC. This codes for CAIAAFSGANVLTF.

This clonotype was seen at least ten times. V usage is TRBV3-1 and J usage is TRBJ2-1; D is uncertain. This CDR3 has 16 residues. V was trimmed by 4 bases and J by 2 bases, leaving 15 bases between them. From germline, CDR1 is LGHDT and CDR2 YNNKEL (reference sequence). In DNA form, the CDR3 reads TGTGCCAGCAGCCCTCGCCGCCAGGCCACCTACAATGAGCAGTTCTTC. Its translation is CASSPRRQATYNEQFF.

About this clonotype: This likely reflects a read error, since a far larger clone is one base away. J is TRBJ1-6 and V is TRBV6-4, with D possibly being TRBD1 (6 bases). The CDR3 has 15 residues. CDR1 and CDR2 from the germline V gene are MRHNA and SNTAGT. The CDR3 protein is CVSKAGATYNSPLHF. In DNA, the CDR3 is TGTGTCAGCAAAGCAGGGGCCACCTATAATTCACCCCTCCACTTT.

The chain links TRBV11-2 to TRBJ2-7; 8 positions match TRBD2. With V trimmed by 5 bases and J by 7 bases, 7 bases remained unmatched. Germline values: CDR1 SGHAT, CDR2 FQNNGV. CDR3 length: 13 residues. The CDR3 loop is CASSVTPGGEQYF. Written as DNA, the CDR3 is TGTGCCAGCAGCGTTACCCCGGGGGGGGAGCAGTACTTC. The full variable domain, completed using reference TRBV11-2 and TRBJ2-7, is EAGVAQSPRYKIIEKRQSVAFWCNPISGHATLYWYQQILGQGPKLLIQFQNNGVVDDSQLPKDRFSAERLKGVDSTLKIQPAKLEDSAVYLCASSVTPGGEQYFGPGTRLTVT.

Details on this clonotype: At one end the junction does not follow the germline gene, possibly because of a read error. The chain links TRBV10-3 to TRBJ2-1; the D gene is possibly TRBD1 (6 bases). There are 12 residues in the CDR3. Germline lookup yields CDR1 ENHRY and CDR2 SYGVKD. CDR3 nucleotide sequence: TGTGCCATCAGGCCAGGGGTGGGCAATGAGCAGTTC. Amino acid sequence: CAIRPGVGNEQF.

V gene TRBV7-2 combines with J gene TRBJ2-3, with 10 bases lining up with TRBD2. The CDR3 extends over 14 amino acids. The germline V gene encodes CDR1 SGHTA and CDR2 FQGNSA. V lost 1 base and J lost 6; bases outside the gene matches: 1. CDR3 loop: CASSLGLAGDTQYF. Written as DNA, the CDR3 is TGTGCCAGCAGCTTAGGACTAGCGGGTGATACGCAGTATTTT.

Many counts were recorded for this clonotype. The J gene is TRBJ2-3, the V gene TRBV10-3; D tentatively reads TRBD1 or TRBD2 (6 bases each). This CDR3 is built from 13 residues. V dropped 10 bases and J dropped 0 bases, with 11 bases sitting between them. Germline V gene data show CDR1 as ENHRY and CDR2 as SYGVKD. CDR3 coding DNA: TGTGCCACACAGGGACTTAGCACAGATACGCAGTATTTT. It is translated as CATQGLSTDTQYF.

For this clonotype: One base separates it from a far larger clone, so it is likely a read error. This chain uses TRBV2 with TRBJ2-2; D might be TRBD2 (6 bases). This CDR3 region has 17 residues. CDR1 is SNHLY and CDR2 is FYNNEI in the germline V gene. The CDR3 spells CATSDWVGGANNGELFF. CDR3 DNA sequence: TGTGCCACCAGTGATTGGGTAGGCGGGGCTAACAACGGGGAGCTGTTTTTT.

This clonotype was counted ten times or more. V gene TRBV12-3 or TRBV12-4 combines with J gene TRBJ1-3; D not resolved. The CDR3 has 16 amino acids. Trimming took off 3 bases at V and 0 bases at J, with 12 bases between the two ends. The DNA for the CDR3 is TGTGCCAGCAGTTTTCCCCAACGAACCTCTGGAAACACCATATATTTT. As protein: CASSFPQRTSGNTIYF.

For this clonotype: A far larger clone lies a single base away; this is likely a read error. V is TRBV5-1 and J is TRBJ2-4, with TRBD2 matching 8 bases. The end of the DNA is better explained by TRBJ2-1, so the J call may be wrong. The CDR3 contains 15 residues. Per the germline V gene, CDR1 is SGHRS and CDR2 is YFSETQ. The CDR3 coding sequence is TGCGCCAACAGCTTGGATGCTAGCGGGTATAATGAGCAGTTCTTC. It translates to CANSLDASGYNEQFF.

This clonotype occurred a few times. The germline gene is not matched at one end of the junction; a read error may be the cause. The chain has TRBV28 and TRBJ2-7, with D tentatively TRBD1 (5 bases). There are 16 residues in the CDR3. Germline V gives CDR1 MDHEN, CDR2 SYDVKM. CDR3 loop: CASSSTRCRVGYEQYF. CDR3 nucleotide sequence: TGTGCCAGCAGTTCCACCCGGTGCAGGGTTGGCTACGAGCAATACTTC. Filled out from reference TRBV28 and TRBJ2-7, the complete variable domain reads DVKVTQSSRYLVKRTGEKVFLECVQDMDHENMFWYRQDPGLGLRLIYFSYDVKMKEKGDIPEGYSVSREKKERFSLILESASTNQTSMYLCASSSTRCRVGYEQYFGPGTRLTVT.

This clonotype was recorded at least ten times. V and J are TRBV27 and TRBJ1-4; unclear D gene. Germline V CDR1 and CDR2: MNHEY, SMNVEV (reference sequence). The CDR3 consists of 17 residues. Trimming took off 5 bases at V and 7 bases at J, with 23 bases between the two ends. This chain's CDR3 is CASSPRRSFSLGEKLFF. The CDR3, as DNA: TGTGCCAGCAGTCCCCGGCGGAGCTTCTCTTTAGGTGAAAAACTGTTTTTT.

This clonotype is termed medium-sized. This chain uses TRBV6-1 with TRBJ1-2; perhaps TRBD1 as D (5 bases). CDR1 is MNHNS, CDR2 SASEGT, per germline. The V and J ends lost 8 bases and 7 bases respectively, with 17 bases between them. This CDR3 contains 13 residues. The CDR3 bases are TGTGCCAGCCTGAGCTCAGGGTGGGGTGGCTACACCTTC. It translates to CASLSSGWGGYTF.

Remarks on this clonotype: A far larger clone lies a single base away; this is likely a read error. The V and J genes are TRBV6-5 and TRBJ2-7; no clear D. The CDR3 extends over 15 amino acids. Germline lookup yields CDR1 MNHEY and CDR2 SVGAGI. The V and J ends lost 6 bases and 2 bases respectively, with 17 bases between them. The CDR3, as DNA: TGTGCCAGCAGCGCAACGGTGGGAATTGCCTACGAGCAGTACTTC. It codes for CASSATVGIAYEQYF.

This clonotype occurred many times. V is TRBV14 and J is TRBJ1-6, with D tentatively TRBD1 (5 bases). The V and J ends lost 1 base and 13 bases respectively, with 11 bases between them. There are 13 residues in the CDR3. Germline-derived CDR1 and CDR2 are SGHDN and FVKESK. The chain's CDR3 is CASSQGVGTPLHF. CDR3 nucleotides: TGTGCCAGCAGCCAAGGAGTGGGGACCCCCCTCCACTTT.